This is a list of T cell receptor beta chains from one sample in a study of T cell repertoires in cytomegalovirus infection. In TCRdb, the reads were re-called with MiXCR into one record per CDR3 protein. Here the sample spans about 740,000 distinct CDR3 sequences, 35% to 40% being singletons. The sequenced sample consisted of PBMCs. The receptors derive from a human donor in good health (CMV status not recorded). Some clones in this sample may be carry-over from other donors' samples. The CDR3 runs from the conserved cysteine through the conserved F or W. The order of the fields is J gene, D gene, clone size, V gene, CDR3 protein, CDR3 DNA. A D gene is named only where the DNA matches it firmly. Some rows have no size entry. The others give once, few or many, or a class for an expanded clone.

TRBJ1-1 . . TRBV15 CATSRGRLNTEAFF TGTGCCACCAGCAGAGGACGGTTGAACACTGAAGCTTTCTTT
TRBJ1-1 . . TRBV3-1 CASRAGTEAFF TGTGCCAGCAGGGCAGGTACTGAAGCTTTCTTT
TRBJ2-2 . few TRBV5-1 CASSWQGSNTGELFF TGCGCCAGCAGCTGGCAGGGCTCGAACACCGGGGAGCTGTTTTTT
TRBJ1-2 . . TRBV20-1 CSARVVRGSDYGYTF TGCAGTGCTAGAGTCGTTAGGGGATCTGACTATGGCTACACCTTC
TRBJ1-2 . few TRBV20-1 CSALWGADGYTF TGCAGTGCCCTATGGGGCGCCGATGGCTACACCTTC
TRBJ2-5 . . TRBV5-4 CASSPADNQETQYF TGTGCCAGCAGCCCCGCCGACAACCAAGAGACCCAGTACTTC
TRBJ2-6 . . TRBV7-6 CASSVATASGANVLNF TGTGCCAGCAGCGTTGCTACAGCGTCTGGGGCCAACGTCCTGAATTTC
TRBJ2-7 TRBD2 . TRBV28 CASSIGGSSYEQYF TGTGCCAGCAGTATCGGCGGGAGCTCCTACGAGCAGTACTTC
TRBJ1-6 . few TRBV14 CASSQVYGGSPLHF TGTGCCAGCAGCCAAGTCTATGGGGGTTCACCCCTCCACTTT
TRBJ2-4 TRBD1 once TRBV12-3/TRBV12-4 CASSPGQGRNLQYF TGTGCCAGCAGTCCTGGACAGGGCCGAAACCTTCAGTACTTC
TRBJ2-4 . many TRBV7-2 CASSSSGGLGAKNIQYF TGTGCCAGCAGCTCCTCAGGGGGGCTCGGGGCCAAAAACATTCAGTACTTC
TRBJ1-1 . . TRBV19 CASSPPSSGPTEAFF TGTGCCAGTAGCCCACCCTCGTCAGGACCCACTGAAGCTTTCTTT
TRBJ2-1 TRBD2 . TRBV11-2 CASSLEAGATNEQFF TGTGCCAGCAGCTTAGAAGCGGGGGCCACCAATGAGCAGTTCTTC
TRBJ2-5 TRBD1 . TRBV4-1 CASSQVPDRGGETQYF TGCGCCAGCAGCCAAGTGCCGGACAGGGGGGGCGAGACCCAGTACTTC
TRBJ1-1 . . TRBV7-8 CASFVQANTEAFF TGTGCCTCATTTGTACAGGCTAACACTGAAGCTTTCTTT
TRBJ2-5 . . TRBV28 CARSFEVPNTQSF TGTGCCAGAAGTTTCGAAGTACCCAATACCCAGTCCTTC
TRBJ1-2 TRBD1 . TRBV28 CASSTAGTGVSYTF TGTGCCAGCAGTACCGCCGGGACAGGAGTTAGCTACACCTTC
TRBJ1-5 TRBD1 . TRBV12-5 CASWYDRDVNQPQHF TGTGCTAGTTGGTACGACAGGGACGTCAATCAGCCCCAGCATTTT
TRBJ2-1 TRBD1 . TRBV3-1 CASSPGQGVGNEQFF TGTGCCAGCAGCCCGGGACAGGGGGTAGGGAATGAGCAGTTCTTC
TRBJ2-1 . . TRBV2 CASSEGGISYNEQFF TGTGCCAGCAGTGAAGGCGGGATCTCCTACAATGAGCAGTTCTTC
TRBJ2-7 TRBD1 . TRBV4-1 CASSQEGQGDEQYF TGCGCCAGCAGCCAAGAGGGGCAGGGGGACGAGCAGTACTTC
TRBJ2-3 . few TRBV6-1 CASSPLFGSTDTQYF TGTGCCAGCAGCCCCCTATTTGGAAGCACAGATACGCAGTATTTT
TRBJ1-6 . many TRBV7-2 CASSLYRANSPLHF TGTGCCAGCAGCTTATATAGGGCTAATTCACCCCTCCACTTT
TRBJ1-1 . once TRBV2 CASSVVTNTEAFF TGTGCCAGCAGTGTAGTGACGAACACTGAAGCTTTCTTT
TRBJ2-7 . . TRBV9 CASSEDPNRYEQYF TGTGCCAGCAGCGAGGACCCCAATCGCTACGAGCAGTACTTC
TRBJ2-3 . . TRBV11-3 CASRLGPTDTQYF TGTGCCAGCCGCTTAGGCCCCACAGATACGCAGTATTTT
TRBJ2-1 TRBD2 . TRBV25-1 CASSGVPGRGGIYNEQFF TGTGCCAGCAGTGGAGTTCCCGGGAGGGGGGGGATTTACAATGAGCAGTTCTTC
TRBJ1-4 TRBD1 few TRBV20-1 CSARQGGKLFF TGCAGTGCTCGACAGGGAGGAAAACTGTTTTTT
TRBJ1-5 . few TRBV14 CASGSGANQPQHF TGTGCCAGCGGATCAGGGGCCAATCAGCCCCAGCATTTT
TRBJ1-1 . . TRBV5-6 CASSPRAVTLFAFF TGTGCCAGCAGCCCCCGTGCGGTTACGCTTTTTGCTTTCTTT
TRBJ1-5 . many TRBV28 CASGQGNQPQHF TGTGCCAGCGGGCAGGGTAATCAACCCCAGCATTTT
TRBJ1-3 TRBD1 . TRBV6-1 CASSWGQPDSGNTIYF TGTGCCAGCAGTTGGGGACAGCCGGACTCTGGAAACACCATATATTTT
TRBJ1-1 . few TRBV10-3 CAISESQGLKGAEAFF TGTGCCATCAGTGAGTCGCAGGGCCTTAAAGGCGCTGAAGCTTTCTTT
TRBJ1-2 . . TRBV5-1 CASSLAVLVYGYTF TGCGCCAGCAGCTTGGCTGTCCTCGTCTATGGCTACACCTTC
TRBJ2-3 TRBD1 . TRBV18 CASSTRDSVRTDTQYF TGTGCCAGCTCAACCCGGGACAGCGTTAGGACAGATACGCAGTATTTT
TRBJ2-3 . few TRBV28 CASSSNWDGTDTQYF TGTGCCAGCAGTTCCAATTGGGACGGCACAGATACGCAGTATTTT
TRBJ1-2 . once TRBV20-1 CSARGGRTQVYTF TGCAGTGCTAGAGGGGGGCGGACCCAGGTCTACACCTTC
TRBJ2-6 . . TRBV7-2 CASSSGAPGANVLTF TGTGCCAGCAGCTCAGGGGCCCCTGGGGCCAACGTCCTGACTTTC
TRBJ1-1 . . TRBV4-1 CASSPEWVTEAFF TGCGCCAGCAGCCCGGAGTGGGTCACTGAAGCTTTCTTT
TRBJ1-2 TRBD1 . TRBV9 CASSALGQGAVGYTF TGTGCCAGCAGCGCATTGGGGCAGGGGGCTGTTGGCTACACCTTC
TRBJ2-1 . few TRBV19 CASSIGTGALVAGGRMTYNEQFF TGTGCCAGTAGTATTGGGACAGGGGCGCTGGTAGCGGGAGGTCGAATGACCTACAATGAGCAGTTCTTC
TRBJ1-5 . . TRBV20-1 CSAREGVLRSWGQPQHF TGCAGTGCTAGAGAAGGTGTCTTGAGGTCTTGGGGGCAGCCCCAGCATTTT
TRBJ2-2 . few TRBV10-3 CAISESRRTGPGELFF TGTGCCATCAGTGAGTCGAGACGCACAGGGCCCGGGGAGCTGTTTTTT
TRBJ2-6 . . TRBV11-1 CASSLVGGSGANVVTF TGTGCCAGCAGCTTAGTCGGGGGATCTGGGGCCAACGTCGTGACTTTC
TRBJ2-1 . few TRBV11-2 CASSLDRFFGEQFF TGTGCCAGTAGCTTAGATCGCTTTTTTGGTGAGCAGTTCTTC
TRBJ1-2 TRBD1 few TRBV6-5 CASSADRAYYGYTF TGTGCCAGCAGTGCCGACAGGGCGTACTATGGCTACACCTTC
TRBJ2-5 TRBD1 few TRBV20-1 CSAIVPGQRQETQYF TGCAGTGCTATCGTTCCGGGACAGAGACAAGAGACCCAGTACTTC
TRBJ1-5 . few TRBV6-6 CASATGGWQPQHF TGTGCCAGCGCGACCGGGGGGTGGCAGCCCCAGCATTTT
TRBJ1-6 TRBD1 many TRBV7-6 CASSSRTGDNSPLHF TGTGCCAGCAGCTCCAGAACAGGGGACAATTCACCCCTCCACTTT
TRBJ1-1 TRBD1 many TRBV6-5 CASSYGTGKAFF TGTGCCAGCAGTTACGGGACAGGGAAAGCTTTCTTT
TRBJ2-6 . few TRBV20-1 CSARQGGAGANVLTF TGCAGTGCTAGACAGGGGGGTGCTGGGGCCAACGTCCTGACTTTC
TRBJ2-3 TRBD1 few TRBV7-8 CASSSGQGGSDTQYF TGTGCCAGCAGCTCAGGACAGGGTGGGTCAGATACGCAGTATTTT